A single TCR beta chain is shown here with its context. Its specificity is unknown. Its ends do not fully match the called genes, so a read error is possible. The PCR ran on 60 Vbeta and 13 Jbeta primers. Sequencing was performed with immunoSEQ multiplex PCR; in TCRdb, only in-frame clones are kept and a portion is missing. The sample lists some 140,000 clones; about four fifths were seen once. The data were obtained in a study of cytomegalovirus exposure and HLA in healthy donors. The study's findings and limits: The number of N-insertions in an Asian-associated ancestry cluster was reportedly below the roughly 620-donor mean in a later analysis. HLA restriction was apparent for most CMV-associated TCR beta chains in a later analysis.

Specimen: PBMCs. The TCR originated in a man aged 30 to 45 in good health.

CDR3 protein: CSSSVGPAGSSYNEQFF. CDR3 bases: TGTTCCAGCAGCGTTGGCCCTGCGGGGAGCTCCTACAATGAGCAGTTCTTC. The chain employs TRBV7-9 and TRBJ2-1; possibly TRBD2 for D (6 bases). There are 17 residues in the CDR3. Germline CDR1 and CDR2: SEHNR and FQNEAQ (reference sequence).